These T cell receptor beta chains were read from a single sample in a study of response to subunit inactivated influenza vaccine. TCRdb re-called the RT-PCR reads through MiXCR, storing one row per CDR3 protein. There are about 300,000 distinct CDR3 sequences in the sample; less than 25% occur only once, and 10% lies in the top ten. Sample: PBMCs from blood, taken about 20 months after vaccination. All receptors come from a man aged 50 to 69 who received an inactivated influenza vaccine. Each CDR3 is given with its conserved first and last residue. A D gene is named only where the DNA matches it firmly. Clone size, where shown, is once, few, many, or a class for clones that have expanded.

j_call clone_size v_call d_call cdr3_aa cdr3_nt
TRBJ2-2 - TRBV7-2 TRBD1 CASSLAGTGGYTGELFF TGTGCCAGCAGCTTAGCGGGGACAGGGGGCTACACCGGGGAGCTGTTTTTT
TRBJ2-7 - TRBV3-1 TRBD1 CASSHSLGGPTTIYEQYF TGTGCCAGCAGCCATTCTTTAGGGGGCCCGACTACGATCTACGAGCAGTACTTC
TRBJ2-6 many TRBV5-1 TRBD1 CASRPRTGVSSGANVLTF TGCGCCAGCAGACCTAGGACAGGGGTTAGCTCTGGGGCCAACGTCCTGACTTTC
TRBJ2-3 few TRBV25-1 - CASSGVSTRSDTQYF TGTGCCAGCAGTGGAGTTTCAACTAGATCAGATACGCAGTATTTT
TRBJ2-7 - TRBV20-1 TRBD2 CSASDLGGGTYEQYF TGCAGTGCTAGTGACTTGGGCGGGGGGACCTACGAGCAGTACTTC
TRBJ1-2 - TRBV4-1 TRBD1 CASSQRYRDRVNGYTF TGCGCCAGCAGCCAAAGATATAGGGACAGGGTTAATGGCTACACCTTC
TRBJ2-3 - TRBV7-9 - CASSEITDTQYF TGTGCCAGCAGCGAAATCACAGATACGCAGTATTTT
TRBJ1-1 many TRBV29-1 TRBD1 CSVGTGGLTEAFF TGCAGCGTTGGGACAGGGGGCCTCACAGAAGCTTTCTTT
TRBJ2-2 - TRBV5-1 TRBD2 CASTTTSGNAGELFF TGCGCCAGCACCACGACTAGCGGGAACGCCGGGGAGCTGTTTTTT
TRBJ2-3 - TRBV20-1 TRBD2 CSASAATSGSRDTQYF TGCAGTGCTAGCGCCGCTACTAGCGGGAGTAGAGACACGCAGTATTTT
TRBJ2-2 - TRBV10-3 - CAISESYANTGELFF TGTGCCATCAGTGAAAGCTATGCGAACACCGGGGAGCTGTTTTTT
TRBJ1-5 once TRBV6-2/TRBV6-3 TRBD1 CASRWTGGNQTQHF TGTGCCAGCAGATGGACAGGGGGCAATCAGACCCAGCATTTT